This T cell receptor (beta chain) was documented in a study of human T cells and chemical hapten exposure. TCRdb re-derived calls from the RACE reads in MiXCR, one entry per CDR3 protein. Of about 380,000 distinct CDR3 sequences listed, nearly 5% are singletons. Time point denoted: patch test 1, 2 weeks after DPC sensitization. This sample's treatment: therapeutic diphenylcyclopropenone sensitization with weekly scalp DPC. This clonotype was observed at least ten times. Sequences were derived from whole blood, sampled in connection with sensitization to the hapten diphenylcyclopropenone (DPC). The receptor's source is a woman aged 50 to 65 with alopecia areata. Some clones in this sample may be carry-over from other donors' samples.

The CDR3 is CASSEAGRYEQYF. The CDR3 nucleotides are TGTGCCAGCAGTGAAGCCGGTCGCTACGAGCAGTACTTC. V is TRBV25-1 and J is TRBJ2-7; no reliable D call. There are 13 residues in the CDR3. Germline CDR1 and CDR2: MGHDK and SYGVNS. The germline V and J ends were trimmed by 2 bases and 3 bases, with 8 bases remaining between them.